The present T cell receptor (beta chain) was sequenced within a study of graft-versus-host responses after intestinal transplantation. For the study at large: For approximately three years after anti-thymocyte globulin induction, all recipients took tacrolimus and steroids. Regarding the study as a whole: Declining HvG levels early post-transplant were linked to peak circulating GvH clone levels. GvH clones occurred in recipient marrow; some first appeared in ileum or blood.

Assay: immunoSEQ multiplex PCR; the TCRdb copy retains only in-frame clones and omits some. The table includes more than 100,000 clones, roughly 93% detected once. Germline values: CDR1 LGHNA, CDR2 YNFKEQ. V was clipped by 3 bases and J by 7 bases, with 15 bases between them. The CDR3 length is 14 residues. About this clone itself: Its antigen is undetermined.

V and J are TRBV4-2 and TRBJ1-2, with D hard to call. The sample was unstimulated CD8+ T cells sorted from spleen or lymph node cells, taken before intestinal transplant. The source is a human donor who received an intestinal transplant. The CDR3 DNA reads TGTGCCAGCAGCCACCTAGGAGACATGACTGGCTACACCTTC. Translating it yields CASSHLGDMTGYTF.